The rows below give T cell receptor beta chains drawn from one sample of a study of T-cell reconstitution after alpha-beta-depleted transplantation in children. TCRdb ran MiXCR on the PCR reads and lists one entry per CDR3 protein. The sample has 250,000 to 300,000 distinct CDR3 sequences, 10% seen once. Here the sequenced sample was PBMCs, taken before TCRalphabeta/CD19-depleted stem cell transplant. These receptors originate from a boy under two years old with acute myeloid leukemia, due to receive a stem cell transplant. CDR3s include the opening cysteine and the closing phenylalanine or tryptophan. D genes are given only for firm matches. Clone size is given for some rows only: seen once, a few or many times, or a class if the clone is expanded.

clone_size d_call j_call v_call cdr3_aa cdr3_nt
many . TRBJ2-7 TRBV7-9 CASSKSGERQYF TGTGCCAGCAGTAAGTCAGGTGAACGACAGTACTTC
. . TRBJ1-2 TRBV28 CASSLQLNGYTF TGTGCCAGCAGTTTACAGTTGAACGGCTACACCTTC
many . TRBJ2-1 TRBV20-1 CSVYREFNEQFF TGCAGTGTTTACAGGGAATTCAATGAGCAGTTCTTC
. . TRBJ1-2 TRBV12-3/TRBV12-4 CASSPGRYGYTF TGTGCCAGCAGCCCGGGACGCTATGGCTACACCTTC
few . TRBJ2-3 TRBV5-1 CASRLARELPDTQYF TGCGCCAGCAGGTTGGCGAGGGAGTTGCCAGATACGCAGTATTTT
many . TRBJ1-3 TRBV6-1 CASSWRLSGNTIYF TGTGCCAGCAGCTGGAGGCTCTCTGGAAACACCATATATTTT
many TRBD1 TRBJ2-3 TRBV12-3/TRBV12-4 CASSQFTGTGGTDTQYF TGTGCCAGCAGCCAGTTCACAGGGACAGGGGGTACAGATACGCAGTATTTT
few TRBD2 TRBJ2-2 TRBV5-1 CASSLPLAGGPDTGELFF TGCGCCAGCAGCTTACCTCTAGCGGGGGGGCCGGACACCGGGGAGCTGTTTTTT
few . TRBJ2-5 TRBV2 CASRKDGKETQYF TGTGCCAGCAGAAAGGACGGAAAAGAGACCCAGTACTTC
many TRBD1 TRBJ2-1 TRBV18 CASSPMTGSYNEQFF TGTGCCAGCTCACCAATGACAGGGAGCTACAATGAGCAGTTCTTC
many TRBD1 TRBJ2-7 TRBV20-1 CSARTSTADRVEQYF TGCAGTGCTAGAACCAGTACAGCTGACAGGGTCGAGCAGTACTTC
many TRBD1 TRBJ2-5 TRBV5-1 CASSLGGQYQETQYF TGCGCCAGCAGCTTAGGGGGACAGTACCAAGAGACCCAGTACTTC
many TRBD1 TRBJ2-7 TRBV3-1 CASSQAGTDYEQYF TGTGCCAGCAGTCAAGCCGGGACAGACTACGAGCAGTACTTC
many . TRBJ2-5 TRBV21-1 CASSKETQYF TGTGCCAGCAGCAAAGAGACCCAGTACTTC
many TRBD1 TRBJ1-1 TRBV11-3 CASRGQGNTEAFF TGTGCCAGCAGGGGACAGGGGAACACTGAAGCTTTCTTT
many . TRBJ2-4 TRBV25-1 CASSEFRQQPKQYF TGTGCCAGCAGTGAATTTAGACAACAACCCAAGCAGTACTTC
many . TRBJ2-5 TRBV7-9 CAQSEGGRTQYF TGTGCCCAATCGGAGGGTGGAAGGACCCAGTACTTC
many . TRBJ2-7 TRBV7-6 CASSLGRGDDEQYF TGTGCCAGCAGCTTGGGCAGGGGGGATGACGAGCAGTACTTC
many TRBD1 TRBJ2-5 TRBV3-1 CASAPGQGAETQYF TGTGCCAGCGCGCCGGGACAGGGGGCCGAGACCCAGTACTTC
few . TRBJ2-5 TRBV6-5 CASSYGQGSEETQYF TGTGCCAGCAGTTACGGGCAGGGGTCGGAAGAGACCCAGTACTTC
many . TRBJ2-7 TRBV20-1 CSAPTPTSYEQYF TGCAGTGCCCCTACCCCGACCTCCTACGAGCAGTACTTC
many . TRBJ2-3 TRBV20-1 CSALQGRGTDTQYF TGCAGTGCCCTGCAGGGGAGGGGCACAGATACGCAGTATTTT